This is a list of T cell receptor beta chains from one sample in a study of T cell changes during pregnancy in multiple sclerosis. Sequencing used immunoSEQ multiplex PCR; TCRdb keeps in-frame clones, though not all of them. The sample includes about 49,000 clones, 85% to 95% of them seen just once. The source was CD8+ T cells from peripheral blood mononuclear cells, collected before pregnancy. These receptor sequences come from a female donor with multiple sclerosis, enrolled in a pregnancy study. Each CDR3 is given with its conserved first and last residue. Fields, in order: V gene, clone size, D gene, J gene, CDR3 DNA, CDR3 protein. D genes are given only for firm matches. Not all rows give a size; the values are once, few, many and, for expanded clones, a class.

V gene: TRBV27; clone size: .; D gene: .; J gene: TRBJ1-5; CDR3 DNA: TGTGCCAGCAGTCTCGACGGGGGAGCCCAGCCCCAGCATTTT; CDR3 protein: CASSLDGGAQPQHF
V gene: TRBV5-5; clone size: .; D gene: .; J gene: TRBJ2-1; CDR3 DNA: TGTGCCAGCAGCTTGTCGCAGGGGGGAGGACTTGAGCAGTTCTTC; CDR3 protein: CASSLSQGGGLEQFF
V gene: TRBV5-1; clone size: .; D gene: .; J gene: TRBJ2-7; CDR3 DNA: TGCGCCAGCAGCTCTAGGACGGGGGATTTCTCCTACGAGCAGTACTTC; CDR3 protein: CASSSRTGDFSYEQYF
V gene: TRBV4-3; clone size: .; D gene: TRBD2; J gene: TRBJ2-1; CDR3 DNA: TGCGCCAGCAGCCCCGGCGAGGCTGCGGGAGCAAAAGCCCCTGAGCAGTTCTTC; CDR3 protein: CASSPGEAAGAKAPEQFF
V gene: TRBV27; clone size: .; D gene: TRBD1; J gene: TRBJ1-2; CDR3 DNA: TGTGCCAGCAGCCACGGGACAGGGGGATGGGCGTATGGCTACACCTTC; CDR3 protein: CASSHGTGGWAYGYTF
V gene: TRBV7-9; clone size: .; D gene: .; J gene: TRBJ2-2; CDR3 DNA: TGTGCCAGCAGCCCTAGTGGAGGGGCCGGGGAGCTGTTTTTT; CDR3 protein: CASSPSGGAGELFF
V gene: TRBV7-9; clone size: .; D gene: .; J gene: TRBJ1-4; CDR3 DNA: TGTGCCAGCTCCATAGTTGCAACTAATGAAAAACTGTTTTTT; CDR3 protein: CASSIVATNEKLFF
V gene: TRBV27; clone size: .; D gene: TRBD1; J gene: TRBJ2-7; CDR3 DNA: TGTGCCATCTCTCCGGGACAGGGGTCCTACGAGCAGTACTTC; CDR3 protein: CAISPGQGSYEQYF
V gene: TRBV4-2; clone size: .; D gene: .; J gene: TRBJ2-5; CDR3 DNA: TGTGCCAGCAGCCGAGGAGAGACCCAGTACTTC; CDR3 protein: CASSRGETQYF
V gene: TRBV29-1; clone size: .; D gene: .; J gene: TRBJ1-2; CDR3 DNA: TGCAGCGTTGGGCATTCGGGTTATTCGGCAGAATCACCAAAGAACTATGGCTACACCTTC; CDR3 protein: CSVGHSGYSAESPKNYGYTF
V gene: TRBV10-3; clone size: .; D gene: TRBD2; J gene: TRBJ2-7; CDR3 DNA: TGTGCCATCAGGCGGTTTAAGAGCGGGGGCTACGAGCAGTACTTC; CDR3 protein: CAIRRFKSGGYEQYF
V gene: TRBV7-6; clone size: .; D gene: .; J gene: TRBJ2-7; CDR3 DNA: TGTGCCAGCAGCTTAAGGCCAGGCTCCTACGAGCAGTACTTC; CDR3 protein: CASSLRPGSYEQYF
V gene: TRBV5-6; clone size: .; D gene: .; J gene: TRBJ1-2; CDR3 DNA: TGTGCCAGCAGCTTGGAGACAACGGTTGGCTATGGCTACACCTTC; CDR3 protein: CASSLETTVGYGYTF
V gene: TRBV23-1; clone size: .; D gene: .; J gene: TRBJ2-2; CDR3 DNA: TGCGCCAGGAGGGGGAGAGCGAACACCGGGGAGCTGTTTTTT; CDR3 protein: CARRGRANTGELFF
V gene: TRBV2; clone size: .; D gene: TRBD2; J gene: TRBJ2-1; CDR3 DNA: TGTGCCAGCAAAGGCGGGAGGGCCCCCAATGAGCAGTTCTTC; CDR3 protein: CASKGGRAPNEQFF
V gene: TRBV27; clone size: .; D gene: .; J gene: TRBJ2-1; CDR3 DNA: TGTGCCAGCAGTTTTCTGGACGTCGGGGATGAGCAGTTCTTC; CDR3 protein: CASSFLDVGDEQFF
V gene: TRBV19; clone size: .; D gene: .; J gene: TRBJ1-3; CDR3 DNA: TGTGCCAGTAGCCCGGACGGGACTTACTCTGGAAACACCATATATTTT; CDR3 protein: CASSPDGTYSGNTIYF
V gene: TRBV11-2; clone size: .; D gene: TRBD1; J gene: TRBJ1-2; CDR3 DNA: TGTGCCAGCAGCCCGGGACAGGGGGCGGTCACCTATGGCTACACCTTC; CDR3 protein: CASSPGQGAVTYGYTF
V gene: TRBV15; clone size: .; D gene: .; J gene: TRBJ1-5; CDR3 DNA: TGTGCCACCACACAGGGACGGGCAGGGCAGCCCCAGCATTTT; CDR3 protein: CATTQGRAGQPQHF
V gene: TRBV29-1; clone size: .; D gene: TRBD2; J gene: TRBJ2-7; CDR3 DNA: TGCAGCGTTCGGGGGGAGTACGAGCAGTACTTC; CDR3 protein: CSVRGEYEQYF
V gene: TRBV27; clone size: once; D gene: TRBD2; J gene: TRBJ2-7; CDR3 DNA: TGTGCCAGCAGTTCTTGGACTAGCGGGACACTTGGGCAGTACTTC; CDR3 protein: CASSSWTSGTLGQYF
V gene: TRBV7-9; clone size: .; D gene: TRBD2; J gene: TRBJ2-7; CDR3 DNA: TGTGCCAGCAGCTTAGGCCTAGCGGGAGGCCTATACGAGCAGTACTTC; CDR3 protein: CASSLGLAGGLYEQYF